This is a list of T cell receptor beta chains from one sample in a study of T cell responses to AZD1222 COVID-19 vaccine. Produced via immunoSEQ multiplex PCR; TCRdb's table is partial and in-frame only. The table lists 95,000 to 110,000 clones, about 90% of them singletons. The specimen was peripheral blood, collected 28 days after the second AZD1222 dose. The receptor set was obtained from an adult who received the AZD1222 COVID-19 vaccine. Both conserved end residues are part of each CDR3.

>TRBV6-1|TRBJ1-1
CASSYLGAGEAFF
>TRBV10-3|TRBJ2-7
CAISGAGGNSYEQYF
>TRBV19|TRBJ2-1
CASSPKETSGTYNEQFF
>TRBV4-3|TRBJ1-1
CASSQATRVGTEAFF
>TRBV14|TRBJ1-3
CASGPGNTIYF
>TRBV18|TRBJ2-2
CASSPRREGNTGELFF
>TRBV7-9|TRBJ2-5
CASSLAEGQAPLPYF
>TRBV7-2|TRBJ1-5
CASSLDRGGQQPQHF
>TRBV14|TRBJ2-7
CASSLAGISGQYF
>TRBV18|TRBJ2-2
CASSPQVDTNTGELFF
>TRBV18|TRBJ2-3
CASSPGRSTDTQYF
>TRBV11-2|TRBJ1-2
CASSLIPLRGYTF
>TRBV7-9|TRBJ1-1
CASIRDSTEAFF
>TRBV6-5|TRBJ1-2
CASSYSRRGEGYTF
>TRBV21-1|TRBJ2-1
CASSKVEREKRNEQFF
>TRBV6-5|TRBJ1-4
CASSSRGPEKLFF
>TRBV19|TRBJ1-1
CASSTGMNTEAFF
>TRBV4-3|TRBJ1-2
CASSQVRWYGYTF
>TRBV10-3|TRBJ1-4
CAISERAGEEKLFF
>TRBV19|TRBJ2-7
CASSPGQTYEQYF
>TRBV9|TRBJ2-5
CASSLSGGETQYF
>TRBV6-2/TRBV6-3|TRBJ1-2
CASSYGDRVSYTF
>TRBV10-3|TRBJ1-5
CAIRGGDTRDYSNQPQHF
>TRBV5-4|TRBJ1-2
CASRDHISPNYGYTF
>TRBV11-2|TRBJ2-7
CASSHIRGGFYEQYF
>TRBV19|TRBJ2-2
CASSKWVGANGELFF
>TRBV5-4|TRBJ2-7
CASSLERAPYEQYF
>TRBV9|TRBJ1-4
CASSVTGWTNEKLFF
>TRBV29-1|TRBJ1-4
CSVGGGGRGEKLFF
>TRBV10-2|TRBJ2-7
CASSEHGLGRRGEQYF
>TRBV7-9|TRBJ2-2
CASSLEGIFGELFF
>TRBV2|TRBJ2-7
CASSRQGVHEQYF
>TRBV29-1|TRBJ1-2
CSGSTGLGYGYTF